These 28 T cell receptor beta chains were sequenced from one sample in a study of beta chain features in type 1 diabetes. These receptors have no identified antigens. Expressed TCRB transcripts were sequenced because the entire RNA isolate underwent reverse transcription. Only in-frame clones appear in the TCRdb table, and some are missing; sequencing was by immunoSEQ multiplex PCR. The sample has about 340,000 clones, about a tenth seen once. Points from the study as a whole: Type 1 diabetes patients had TCRB CDR3s that were shorter (moderately but significantly so) in all four CD4+ subsets.

The sample comprised central memory CD4+ T cells from blood. These receptors were collected from a young man with type 1 diabetes.

A few counts support this clone. CDR3 amino acids: CASREAGRTDTQYF. The CDR3 bases are TGTGCCAGTAGGGAAGCGGGACGCACAGATACGCAGTATTTT. This chain connects TRBV5-8 to TRBJ2-3, with 7 positions matching TRBD2. Trimming took 8 bases from V and 1 from J; bases not matched to a gene: 7. CDR3 length equals 14 residues. Germline CDR1 reads SGHTS; CDR2 reads YDEGEE.

CDR3 DNA sequence: TGTGCCAGCTCCCTCACCTCGAACACTGAAGCTTTCTTT. Residues: CASSLTSNTEAFF. This chain links TRBV5-6 with TRBJ1-1; no definite D call. The CDR3 loop spans 13 amino acids. The germline V gene encodes CDR1 SGHDT and CDR2 YYEEEE. Trimming took off 7 bases at V and 1 base at J, with 11 bases between the two ends.

The rearrangement uses TRBV9 and TRBJ2-3, with a tentative D call TRBD1 (6 bases). The CDR3 contains 13 residues. In germline, CDR1 is SGDLS, CDR2 YYNGEE. V was shortened by 3 bases and J by 2 bases, with 7 bases between the two germline ends. The CDR3 sequence is CASSAGVTDTQYF. CDR3 sequence (DNA): TGTGCCAGCAGCGCAGGGGTCACAGATACGCAGTATTTT.

CDR3 loop: CASSLLASADTEAFF. CDR3 sequence (DNA): TGTGCCAGCAGCTTACTGGCCTCGGCGGACACTGAAGCTTTCTTT. V and J are TRBV5-6 and TRBJ1-1; D gene unclear. The CDR3 consists of 15 residues. Per the germline V gene, CDR1 is SGHDT and CDR2 is YYEEEE. Trimming cost V 2 bases and J 3 bases, with 14 bases left between them.

This clone was counted ten times or more. The rearrangement links TRBV7-2 to TRBJ1-1; D perhaps matches TRBD1 (5 bases). Trimming pared 5 bases from V and 6 bases from J, leaving 10 bases between. Germline V gene sequence: CDR1 SGHTA, CDR2 FQGNSA. This CDR3 spans 12 amino acids. The CDR3 loop reads CASSRGNSEAFF. In DNA form, the CDR3 reads TGTGCCAGCAGCCGGGGGAATTCTGAAGCTTTCTTT.

This clone occurred a few times. The chain carries TRBV9 and TRBJ1-1; D remains unclear. Trimming cost V 7 bases and J 0 bases, with 7 bases left between them. The CDR3 spans 12 residues. CDR1 SGDLS and CDR2 YYNGEE come from the germline V gene. CDR3 in amino acids: CASAGLNTEAFF. For the CDR3, the DNA is TGTGCCAGCGCGGGTTTGAACACTGAAGCTTTCTTT.

In its sample, this clone was seen a few times. J is TRBJ2-6 and V is TRBV2; TRBD1 matches 7 bases. This CDR3 contains 17 residues. Trimming removed 6 bases from V and 0 bases from J; junction bases left unmatched: 8. CDR1 and CDR2 from the germline V gene are SNHLY and FYNNEI. DNA for the CDR3: TGTGCCAGCAGGGACAGGACCCTATCCTCTGGGGCCAACGTCCTGACTTTC. The encoded protein is CASRDRTLSSGANVLTF.

This clone was counted between two and nine times. V and J are TRBV7-2 and TRBJ2-5; TRBD1 is a possible D gene (6 bases). V was clipped by 5 bases and J by 0 bases, with 7 bases between them. This CDR3 region has 13 residues. Germline values: CDR1 SGHTA, CDR2 FQGNSA. CDR3 bases: TGTGCCAGCAGCACAGGGTACCAAGAGACCCAGTACTTC. Encoded protein: CASSTGYQETQYF.

The chain combines TRBV7-9 with TRBJ2-7; D is perhaps TRBD1 (6 bases). This CDR3 comprises 18 residues. Deletions cut 1 base from V and 6 bases from J, with 25 bases between. Germline values: CDR1 SEHNR, CDR2 FQNEAQ (reference sequence). CDR3 sequence reads: CASSLVIVLGQPRGEQYF. CDR3 nucleotide sequence: TGTGCCAGCAGCTTAGTCATCGTCCTCGGACAGCCGAGGGGCGAGCAGTACTTC.

This clone has just a few counts. A read error is the likely source, as a far larger clone sits one nucleotide away. This same CDR3 is encoded by further DNA sequences in the sample. The chain uses TRBV5-6 and TRBJ2-5; no firm D call. V was clipped by 2 bases and J by 4 bases, with 3 bases between them. CDR3 length: 11 amino acids. Germline CDR1 reads SGHDT; CDR2 reads YYEEEE. Here the CDR3 DNA reads TGTGCCAGCAGCTTAGTAGAGACCCAGTACTTC. The encoded protein is CASSLVETQYF.

The chain joins TRBV2 to TRBJ1-5; possibly TRBD1 for D (5 bases). V was cut by 2 bases and J by 7 bases, with 15 bases left in between. The CDR3 length is 15 residues. Looked up from germline, CDR1 is SNHLY and CDR2 is FYNNEI. The CDR3 here is CASSESAGGRQPQHF. CDR3 in DNA: TGTGCCAGCAGTGAATCGGCCGGGGGGAGGCAGCCCCAGCATTTT.

The genes are TRBV4-1 and TRBJ1-4; 11 nucleotides line up with TRBD1. The CDR3 has 16 amino acids. CDR1 and CDR2 (germline): MGHRA, YSYEKL. The ends lost 3 bases at V and 8 bases at J; junction bases unmatched: 8. The CDR3 nucleotides are TGCGCCAGCAGCCAGGGGACAGGGGGACGACTGGAAAAACTGTTTTTT. Translation: CASSQGTGGRLEKLFF.

This clone was found a few times. Other DNA variants within this sample encode the same CDR3. V usage is TRBV28 and J usage is TRBJ1-2; D gene ambiguous. V was pared by 5 bases and J by 3 bases, with 7 bases between. There are 12 residues in the CDR3. Germline-derived CDR1 and CDR2 are MDHEN and SYDVKM. Here the CDR3 reads CASSRTDYGYTF. CDR3 bases: TGTGCCAGCAGTCGAACAGACTATGGCTACACCTTC.

The V call is TRBV5-1, the J call TRBJ2-3; 7 nucleotides line up with TRBD2. The CDR3 runs 14 residues. Germline V CDR1 and CDR2: SGHRS, YFSETQ. Trimming cost V 5 bases and J 8 bases; bases outside gene matches: 11. CDR3 nucleotides: TGCGCCAGCAGTGCAGCGGGGACGTTGGGTACGCAGTATTTT. Translating it yields CASSAAGTLGTQYF.

The V call is TRBV5-1, the J call TRBJ2-5, with 11 bases aligning to TRBD2. The trim removed 6 bases at V and 5 bases at J, leaving 9 bases unmatched. The length of the CDR3 is 15 residues. Germline CDR1 and CDR2: SGHRS and YFSETQ. The CDR3 DNA is TGCGCCAGCAAACTAGCGGGGGCCGAGCGGGAGACCCAGTACTTC. Its protein is CASKLAGAERETQYF.

The sample holds many counts of this clone. The chain has TRBV29-1 and TRBJ2-7; 7 positions match TRBD1. V shed 3 bases, J shed 6 bases, and the junction held 5 bases outside the gene matches. Germline assignment: CDR1 SQVTM and CDR2 ANQGSEA. CDR3 length equals 12 residues. The CDR3 here is CSVDRQGSEQYF. As DNA, the CDR3 is TGCAGCGTTGACCGACAGGGCTCCGAGCAGTACTTC.

This clone came up a few times. The chain couples TRBV4-2 to TRBJ2-5, with 10 bases matching TRBD2. CDR1 LGHNA and CDR2 YNFKEQ come from the germline V gene. V lost 1 base, J lost 4 bases, and 3 bases stayed unmatched. The CDR3 contains 15 residues. The CDR3 is CASSQVAGGGETQYF. The CDR3 DNA sequence: TGTGCCAGCAGCCAAGTAGCGGGGGGTGGAGAGACCCAGTACTTC.

The V gene is TRBV2, the J gene TRBJ1-2, with D possibly being TRBD1 (5 bases). V lost 8 bases to trimming and J lost 4 bases, with 14 bases between them. The germline V gene encodes CDR1 SNHLY and CDR2 FYNNEI. This CDR3 spans 13 amino acids. This CDR3 reads CASGGTAVYGYTF. CDR3 nucleotide sequence: TGTGCCAGCGGCGGGACGGCCGTCTATGGCTACACCTTC.

This clone was seen a handful of times. This sequence joins TRBV11-2 and TRBJ2-7; 10 bases align to TRBD1. The trim removed 5 bases at V and 3 bases at J, leaving 10 bases unmatched. This CDR3 contains 16 residues. Germline CDR1 SGHAT, CDR2 FQNNGV. DNA of the CDR3: TGTGCCAGCAGCCGGACAGTCGGGACAGGGGACTACGAGCAGTACTTC. Translation: CASSRTVGTGDYEQYF.

V usage is TRBV30 and J usage is TRBJ2-1; D is unclear. Germline V CDR1 and CDR2: GTSNPN, SVGIG (reference sequence). The CDR3 loop spans 13 amino acids. With 4 bases removed from V and 1 base from J, the gap between germline ends came to 8 bases. The CDR3 DNA sequence: TGTGCCTGGAAATCGCTTTCCTACAATGAGCAGTTCTTC. Encoded protein: CAWKSLSYNEQFF.

This clone was seen many times. The rearrangement links TRBV9 to TRBJ1-4; D is possibly TRBD1 (6 bases). The CDR3 spans 15 residues. Germline V gene data show CDR1 as SGDLS and CDR2 as YYNGEE. The V end was cut by 3 bases, the J end by 2 bases, with 11 bases between. CDR3 region: CASSATGTTNEKLFF. The CDR3 DNA reads as TGTGCCAGCAGCGCAACAGGGACGACTAATGAAAAACTGTTTTTT. The full variable domain, its missing parts supplied by reference TRBV9 and TRBJ1-4, is DSGVTQTPKHLITATGQRVTLRCSPRSGDLSVYWYQQSLDQGLQFLIQYYNGEERAKGNILERFSAQQFPDLHSELNLSSLELGDSALYFCASSATGTTNEKLFFGSGTQLSVL.

This clone was recorded a few times. The CDR3 here is CASSLAVGNSYGYTF. CDR3 in DNA: TGTGCCAGCAGCTTAGCTGTGGGTAACTCCTATGGCTACACCTTC. The chain is built from TRBV7-2 and TRBJ1-2; D is unclear. Trimming took 0 bases from V and 4 from J, leaving 12 bases between them. This CDR3 contains 15 residues. Germline CDR1 SGHTA, CDR2 FQGNSA.

The chain has TRBV29-1 and TRBJ1-2; TRBD1 is a possible D gene (6 bases). The V end was cut by 3 bases, the J end by 8 bases, with 22 bases between. The germline V gene has CDR1 SQVTM and CDR2 ANQGSEA. The CDR3 covers 15 residues. CDR3 region: CSVEVRVRGVEGYTF. The CDR3 coding sequence is TGCAGCGTTGAGGTCCGCGTCAGGGGCGTTGAGGGCTACACCTTC.

This clone has ten or more counts. V and J are TRBV5-4 and TRBJ1-4, with D perhaps TRBD1 (5 bases). This CDR3 region has 14 residues. V was trimmed by 4 bases and J by 6 bases, leaving 13 bases between them. CDR1 and CDR2 (germline): SGHNT, YYREEE (reference sequence). CDR3 coding DNA: TGTGCCAGCAGCCCCGGGACGGACCATGAAAAACTGTTTTTT. This codes for CASSPGTDHEKLFF.

The chain has TRBV19 and TRBJ2-6; no reliable D call. The germline gives CDR1 LNHDA, CDR2 SQIVND (reference sequence). CDR3 length: 14 residues. The V and J ends lost 4 bases and 0 bases respectively, with 4 bases between them. The CDR3 sequence: CASSTHSGANVLTF. Written as DNA, the CDR3 is TGTGCCAGTAGTACGCACTCTGGGGCCAACGTCCTGACTTTC.

Ten or more counts support this clone. The chain is built from TRBV28 and TRBJ2-5, with 12 bases identical to TRBD2. The J segment lost 5 bases and the V segment lost 6 bases, leaving 7 bases of the junction unmatched. Germline V CDR1 and CDR2: MDHEN, SYDVKM. The CDR3 sequence is 15 residues long. DNA of the CDR3: TGTGCCAGCAGCCTAGCGGGGGGGCGTTCGGAGACCCAGTACTTC. It specifies CASSLAGGRSETQYF.

The CDR3 reads CATGGLENSYEQYF. CDR3 coding DNA: TGTGCCACCGGAGGACTGGAGAATTCCTACGAGCAGTACTTC. J is TRBJ2-7 and V is TRBV28, with D possibly matching TRBD2 (5 bases). Germline CDR1 is MDHEN and CDR2 is SYDVKM. V dropped 10 bases and J dropped 1 base, with 17 bases sitting between them. This CDR3 is built from 14 residues.

This clone was observed a few times. The rearrangement joins TRBV9 to TRBJ1-3; the D is unclear. The CDR3 extends over 16 amino acids. From germline, CDR1 is SGDLS and CDR2 YYNGEE. V shed 1 base and J shed 0 bases, with 11 bases lying between them. The CDR3 DNA reads TGTGCCAGCAGCGTATCCGTGGCCAGCTCTGGAAACACCATATATTTT. Protein: CASSVSVASSGNTIYF. The full variable domain, with the rest looked up from reference TRBV9 and TRBJ1-3, is DSGVTQTPKHLITATGQRVTLRCSPRSGDLSVYWYQQSLDQGLQFLIQYYNGEERAKGNILERFSAQQFPDLHSELNLSSLELGDSALYFCASSVSVASSGNTIYFGEGSWLTVV.